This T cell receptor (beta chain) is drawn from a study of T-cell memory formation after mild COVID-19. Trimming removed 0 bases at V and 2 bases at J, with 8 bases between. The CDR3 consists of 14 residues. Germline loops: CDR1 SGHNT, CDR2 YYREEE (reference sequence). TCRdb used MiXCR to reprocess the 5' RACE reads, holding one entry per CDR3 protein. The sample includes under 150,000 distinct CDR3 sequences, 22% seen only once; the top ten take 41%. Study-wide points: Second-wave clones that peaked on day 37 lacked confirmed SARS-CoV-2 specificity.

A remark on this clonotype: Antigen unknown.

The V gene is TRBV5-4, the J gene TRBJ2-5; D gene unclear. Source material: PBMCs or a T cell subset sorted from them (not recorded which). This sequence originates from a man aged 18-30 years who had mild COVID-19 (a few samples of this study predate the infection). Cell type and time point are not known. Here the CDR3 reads CASSLEAVQETQYF. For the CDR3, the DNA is TGTGCCAGCAGCTTGGAGGCAGTGCAAGAGACCCAGTACTTC.